One and the same sample provided the 19 T cell receptor beta chains below, sequenced in a study of blood T cell repertoires in COVID-19. Repertoires were generated with immunoSEQ multiplex PCR, while TCRdb's copy carries only in-frame clones and drops some. The repertoire holds about 440,000 clones, with approximately 88% as singletons. Sequencing was done on a sample of peripheral blood. These receptors were collected from a woman in her 50s with COVID-19, enrolled during active disease.

V and J are TRBV12-3 or TRBV12-4 and TRBJ2-1, with D perhaps matching TRBD1 (5 bases). The CDR3 totals 12 residues. Trimming removed 3 bases from V and 11 bases from J, with 11 bases in between. The CDR3 nucleotides are TGTGCCAGCAGTTTTGGGGCAGGGAAGCAGTTCTTC. Residues: CASSFGAGKQFF.

This rearrangement joins TRBV9 to TRBJ1-2; D remains unclear. Deletions cut 4 bases from V and 4 bases from J, with 14 bases between. The CDR3 covers 14 residues. Germline values: CDR1 SGDLS, CDR2 YYNGEE. The CDR3 is CASSPPTFGYGYTF. DNA for the CDR3: TGTGCCAGCAGCCCCCCGACATTTGGCTATGGCTACACCTTC.

In this sample, this clone turned up a few times. This rearrangement joins TRBV7-9 to TRBJ2-7, with a possible D match to TRBD1 (6 bases). Germline V gene data show CDR1 as SEHNR and CDR2 as FQNEAQ (reference sequence). The CDR3 has 14 residues. The V end was cut by 5 bases, the J end by 2 bases, with 13 bases between. CDR3 region: CASSNRDMAYEQYF. CDR3 in DNA: TGTGCCAGCAGCAACCGGGACATGGCCTACGAGCAGTACTTC.

The chain couples TRBV18 to TRBJ2-1, with unresolved D. V was trimmed by 4 bases and J by 5 bases, leaving 12 bases between them. Per germline, CDR1 KGHSH and CDR2 LQKENI. The CDR3 spans 14 residues. CDR3 sequence reads: CASSQIAQHNEQFF. The CDR3 region has the DNA TGTGCCAGCTCACAAATCGCACAGCACAATGAGCAGTTCTTC.

The CDR3 protein is CASSPGTQTGGYTF. In DNA form, the CDR3 reads TGTGCCAGCTCACCAGGGACACAGACTGGCGGCTACACCTTC. The chain is built from TRBV18 and TRBJ1-2, with D possibly being TRBD1 (6 bases). V was pared by 2 bases and J by 8 bases, with 15 bases between. The CDR3 covers 14 residues. Looked up from germline, CDR1 is KGHSH and CDR2 is LQKENI.

As to this clone: Different DNA sequences within this sample yield the same CDR3. V is TRBV5-1 and J is TRBJ2-6; D perhaps matches TRBD1 (5 bases). CDR3 length equals 15 residues. V was clipped by 2 bases and J by 0 bases, with 6 bases between them. Per the germline V gene, CDR1 is SGHRS and CDR2 is YFSETQ. CDR3 sequence reads: CASSLDSSGANVLTF. The CDR3 coding sequence is TGCGCCAGCAGCTTAGACAGCTCTGGGGCCAACGTCCTGACTTTC.

The J gene is TRBJ1-1, the V gene TRBV11-2; D gene unclear. CDR1 SGHAT and CDR2 FQNNGV come from the germline V gene. V lost 7 bases and J lost 3, with 9 bases in between. This CDR3 is built from 12 residues. This chain's CDR3 is CASTTGDTEAFF. The CDR3 coding sequence is TGTGCCAGCACCACCGGAGACACTGAAGCTTTCTTT.

This clone was picked up one time. The V and J genes are TRBV10-1 and TRBJ1-1; D is unresolved. Trimming cost V 6 bases and J 11 bases, with 28 bases left between them. CDR1 and CDR2 (germline): WNHNN, SYGVQD (reference sequence). CDR3 length: 16 residues. CDR3 in DNA: TGCGCCAGCAGCTCAGGACCGCCAAGGACTGACCCCCGGGCTTTCTTT. Its translation is CASSSGPPRTDPRAFF.

This chain connects TRBV24-1 to TRBJ2-7, with a tentative D call TRBD2 (5 bases). CDR3 length equals 13 residues. In germline, CDR1 is KGHDR, CDR2 SFDVKD. The V end lost 10 bases, the J end lost 7 bases, and 19 bases lay between the germline ends. CDR3 sequence reads: CATRSARSGEQYF. The DNA for the CDR3 is TGTGCCACTCGCAGTGCACGTTCGGGGGAGCAGTACTTC.

The chain couples TRBV7-2 to TRBJ1-4, with TRBD1 matching 7 bases. The V segment lost 6 bases and the J segment 8 bases; nucleotides outside the gene matches: 12. CDR3 length: 15 amino acids. Germline assignment: CDR1 SGHTA and CDR2 FQGNSA. CDR3 sequence reads: CASSSRTGLSEKLFF. CDR3 nucleotides: TGTGCCAGCAGTAGTAGGACAGGTTTAAGCGAAAAACTGTTTTTT.

This chain links TRBV7-9 with TRBJ1-4; D is perhaps TRBD1 (6 bases). Germline V CDR1 and CDR2: SEHNR, FQNEAQ (reference sequence). This CDR3 has 15 amino acids. Trimming stripped 2 bases from V and 6 bases from J, with 13 bases between. CDR3 amino acids: CASSLRGGADEKLFF. The CDR3 nucleotides are TGTGCCAGCAGCTTAAGGGGGGGCGCCGATGAAAAACTGTTTTTT.

The V gene is TRBV5-5, the J gene TRBJ1-2; 7 bases match TRBD1. Germline lookup yields CDR1 SGHKS and CDR2 YYEKEE (reference sequence). Unmatched junction bases numbered 2, after V lost 0 bases and J lost 3 bases. The CDR3 totals 14 residues. CDR3 sequence: CASSLDRGDYGYTF. CDR3 DNA: TGTGCCAGCAGCTTGGACAGGGGCGACTATGGCTACACCTTC.

As concerns this clone: At the DNA level, this CDR3 is encoded by other sequences in the same sample as well. The CDR3 reads CAWSVRGEQFF. CDR3 nucleotides: TGTGCCTGGAGTGTACGCGGGGAGCAGTTCTTC. The chain carries TRBV30 and TRBJ2-1, with D tentatively TRBD2 (5 bases). Germline V gene data show CDR1 as GTSNPN and CDR2 as SVGIG (reference sequence). The CDR3 loop spans 11 amino acids. V dropped 0 bases and J dropped 10 bases, with 7 bases sitting between them.

The rearrangement joins TRBV5-1 to TRBJ2-7, with 9 nucleotides matching TRBD1. The CDR3 loop spans 14 amino acids. J lost 2 bases, V lost 0 bases, and 0 bases had no gene match. CDR1 and CDR2 from the germline V gene are SGHRS and YFSETQ. The CDR3 is CASSLDRGPYEQYF. The CDR3 DNA follows: TGCGCCAGCAGCTTGGACAGGGGGCCCTACGAGCAGTACTTC. Drawing the rest from reference TRBV5-1 and TRBJ2-7, the complete variable domain is KAGVTQTPRYLIKTRGQQVTLSCSPISGHRSVSWYQQTPGQGLQFLFEYFSETQRNKGNFPGRFSGRQFSNSRSEMNVSTLELGDSALYLCASSLDRGPYEQYFGPGTRLTVT.

The V call is TRBV2, the J call TRBJ2-1, with a weak D call TRBD2 (6 bases). This CDR3 spans 12 amino acids. Germline V gene data show CDR1 as SNHLY and CDR2 as FYNNEI. Trimming pared 2 bases from V and 10 bases from J, leaving 9 bases between. Written as DNA, the CDR3 is TGTGCCAGCAGTGAAAGGAGGGTAGAGCAGTTCTTC. This encodes CASSERRVEQFF.

The V and J genes are TRBV6-5 and TRBJ2-5; a weak D match, TRBD2 (5 bases). Germline values: CDR1 MNHEY, CDR2 SVGAGI. The CDR3 sequence is 14 residues long. The V and J ends lost 0 bases and 5 bases respectively, with 10 bases between them. The CDR3 region has the DNA TGTGCCAGCAGTTACTCGGCGGGCAGGGAGACCCAGTACTTC. This encodes CASSYSAGRETQYF.

The rearrangement links TRBV19 to TRBJ1-2; possibly TRBD1 for D (6 bases). Germline V gene lookup returns CDR1 LNHDA and CDR2 SQIVND (reference sequence). The V end was cut by 4 bases, the J end by 2 bases, with 11 bases between. This CDR3 is 14 amino acids long. CDR3 sequence reads: CASSTQGRNYGYTF. CDR3 nucleotide sequence: TGTGCCAGTAGTACACAGGGTCGCAACTATGGCTACACCTTC.

The genes are TRBV6-5 and TRBJ1-6; no clear D gene. In germline, CDR1 is MNHEY, CDR2 SVGAGI. V was trimmed by 8 bases and J by 7 bases, leaving 9 bases between them. This CDR3 is built from 12 residues. The CDR3, as DNA: TGTGCCAGCCAGACTTACAATTCACCCCTCCACTTT. It codes for CASQTYNSPLHF.

CDR3 in DNA: TGTGCCAGCCGGGCGGGCCGTAATGAGCAGTTCTTC. This encodes CASRAGRNEQFF. This chain uses TRBV18 with TRBJ2-1, with D perhaps matching TRBD2 (5 bases). CDR1 is KGHSH and CDR2 is LQKENI in the germline V gene. Trimming left V 8 bases short and J 7 bases short, with 12 bases between. This CDR3 has 12 amino acids.